This T cell receptor (beta chain) emerged from a study of cytomegalovirus exposure and HLA in healthy donors. Study-wide results and caveats: When the data were analyzed later, several of the most significant clusters appeared to be linked to common viral pathogens.

With respect to this clone: Its antigen is currently unknown. The same CDR3 can be traced to other DNA sequences in this sample.

The CDR3 runs to 12 residues. Trimming left V 6 bases short and J 5 bases short, with 10 bases between. CDR1 MNHEY and CDR2 SVGAGI come from the germline V gene. In the PCR, 60 Vbeta and 13 Jbeta primers were used. Measured with immunoSEQ multiplex PCR; TCRdb has only the in-frame clones, and not every one. The profile shows about 160,000 clones, roughly four fifths of them singletons. This TCR was recovered from a woman aged 40-49 years in good health and CMV-seronegative. Material: PBMCs. The rearrangement joins TRBV6-5 to TRBJ1-2; TRBD1 might be the D (6 bases). CDR3: CASRSQGYGYTF. CDR3 bases: TGTGCCAGCAGATCTCAGGGGTATGGCTACACCTTC.